This T cell receptor beta chain was captured in a study of molecular identifiers for immune sequencing clone quantification (dated by TCRdb to the late 2010s). In the study overall: For a replicate experiment, RNA from around 20,000 or 100,000 naive CD8 T cells was divided into five aliquots, of which four were sequenced. The study was a methods study using CD8 T cells to benchmark molecular-identifier clustering-based TCR repertoire sequencing (MIDCIRS) and TCR RNA copy counting. Results and caveats for the whole study, not just this receptor: Even against a background of one million naive CD8 T cells, spiked-in Jurkat TCR RNA amounting to a single cell's worth was reported to be detectable. The sizes of highly expanded clones could end up underestimated when identical TCR molecules share a barcode. Approximately 3.3 recovered TCR RNA copies per cell were obtained by modeling, versus approximately 9 by digital PCR, implying a capture efficiency of around 28%. Clones above 20 RNA copies held over 98% of molecules in CMV-specific effector cells but under 1% in naive cells. Without barcode sub-clustering, chimeric consensus sequences inflated TCR diversity; chimeras reached as high as 47%. The naive libraries included spiked-in Jurkat TCR RNA (around 9 copies' worth), and this Jurkat TCR RNA is not part of the donor repertoire.

Trimming takes 6 bases from V and 5 bases from J, and the germline ends sit 11 bases apart. According to the germline V gene (reference sequence), CDR1 reads DFQATT and CDR2 reads SNEGSKA. The CDR3 length is 12 residues, termini included. The DNA shown is the 36-base CDR3, in frame from base 1. Note on this clonotype: Its antigen remains unidentified. Because it lacks the conserved phenylalanine or tryptophan at the end, this CDR3 is likely a read error.

Libraries of naive CD8 T cells were built from anywhere between about 20,000 and 1,000,000 sorted cells, with 10%, 30% or 50% of the purified RNA used. Naive CD8 T cells were FACS-sorted as CD8+CD4-CCR7+CD45RA+ on a BD FACSAria II into RLT Plus buffer. Detection sensitivity was tested by spiking Jurkat RNA equal to fewer than twelve TCR copies' worth into samples containing roughly 19,000-1,100,000 naive CD8 T cells. Enrichment of CD8 T cells was done with RosetteSep CD8+ T Cell Enrichment Cocktail plus Ficoll-Paque, and ACK red cell lysis came afterward. Receptor libraries were prepared by PCR. The sequencer listed for this sample is NextSeq 500. Preparation of bulk TCR libraries followed a previously described approach, with the TCR primers listed in Table S5. Purification of total RNA was performed with the Qiagen AllPrep DNA/RNA kit. Before analysis, reads from multiple sequencing runs of the same library were pooled. In the original analysis: Reads were retained only if an exact TCR constant sequence was present, and the retained reads were trimmed to 150 nt and grouped according to their 12-nt molecular barcodes. Reads in each barcode group were sub-clustered using a 15% Levenshtein threshold, and a quality-weighted consensus sequence was built for each RNA molecule. Non-functional sequences were discarded, and so were lower-count sequences lying one edit away from another sequence. Based on a fit of two negative binomial distributions, barcode sub-clusters having less than 20% of the maximum read count were discarded. TCRdb reanalyzed the raw reads on its own, using fastp at Q25 for trimming and MiXCR for clone calling, and kept in-frame beta chains. Each entry is one CDR3 protein sequence, shown with its most common DNA and genes. It is TCRdb's table, rather than the study itself, that gives the V and J calls and clone size. The table for this sample lists 97,000 or so distinct CDR3 sequences; 30% to 35% of them were counted only once. Approximately 9.8% of the sample lies in the top ten.

Sequenced sample: naive CD8+ T cells from blood, with Jurkat cell RNA spiked in. Taken with the paper, the label for cell subset or site translates to: FACS-sorted CD8+CD4-CCR7+CD45RA+ naive T cells. The rearrangement combines TRBV20-1 with TRBJ2-4, with the D gene not clear enough to name. The source is a human donor in good health. Some libraries in this study had Jurkat cell RNA spiked in. The nucleotide sequence reads TGCAGTGCAGGCCGTAGCCAAAACATTCAGTACTAC. It translates as CSAGRSQNIQYY.